Sequencing of this T cell receptor (beta chain) was carried out in a study of OX40 agonist ivuxolimab in advanced cancers. Method: immunoSEQ multiplex PCR; TCRdb's copy keeps in-frame clones and lacks some. The data hold just over 90,000 clones, with approximately 94% observed a single time. The CDR3 loop spans 12 amino acids. Trimming removed 0 bases at V and 6 bases at J, with 8 bases between. Germline V gene sequence: CDR1 SQVTM, CDR2 ANQGSEA. General observations from the study: CD8+ T cells were the subset that, on average, had more expanded clones than CD4+.

The study sampled blood at baseline, cycle 4 day 1, and cycle 7 day 1. Worth noting for this clone: Its antigen is unknown.

The TCR was taken from an adult with an advanced solid tumor such as melanoma, head and neck, liver or kidney cancer. Sequencing used CD4+ or CD8+ T cells sorted from blood, obtained in a trial of the OX40 agonist ivuxolimab. This chain uses TRBV29-1 with TRBJ1-1, with D possibly matching TRBD1 (6 bases). For the CDR3, the DNA is TGCAGCGTTGAAGACGGGGGCGCTGAAGCTTTCTTT. This codes for CSVEDGGAEAFF.